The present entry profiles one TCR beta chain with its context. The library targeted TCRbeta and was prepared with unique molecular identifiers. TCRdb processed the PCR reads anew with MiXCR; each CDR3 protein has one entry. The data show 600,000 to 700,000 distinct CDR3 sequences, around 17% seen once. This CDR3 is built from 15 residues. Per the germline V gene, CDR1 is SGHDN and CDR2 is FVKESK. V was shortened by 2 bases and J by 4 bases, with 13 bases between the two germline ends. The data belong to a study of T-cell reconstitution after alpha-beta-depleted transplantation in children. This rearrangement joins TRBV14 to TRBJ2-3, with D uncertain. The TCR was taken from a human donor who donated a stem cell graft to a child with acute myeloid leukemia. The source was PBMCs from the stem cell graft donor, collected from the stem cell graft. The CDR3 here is CASSQIPWGSDTQYF. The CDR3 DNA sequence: TGTGCCAGCAGCCAAATCCCCTGGGGATCAGATACGCAGTATTTT.